The rows below give T cell receptor beta chains drawn from one sample of a study of shared clonotypes between healthy human individuals. Measured with immunoSEQ multiplex PCR; TCRdb has only the in-frame clones, and not every one. The data hold about 600,000 clones, with roughly 97% observed a single time. Sequences were obtained from naive CD4+ T cells sorted from blood. These TCRs come from a woman in her thirties in good health. Each CDR3 is given with its conserved first and last residue. D genes are given only for firm matches. A clone size is listed for some rows: how often the clone was seen (once, few, many), or a class if it is expanded.

J gene: TRBJ1-2; clone size: NA; V gene: TRBV19; D gene: NA; CDR3 DNA: TGTGCCAGTAGTATGAGGACGGGAGGCTACACCTTC; CDR3 protein: CASSMRTGGYTF
J gene: TRBJ2-5; clone size: NA; V gene: TRBV5-1; D gene: NA; CDR3 DNA: TGCGCCAGCAGCCTTTCCGGGAGTAAAGAGACCCAGTACTTC; CDR3 protein: CASSLSGSKETQYF
J gene: TRBJ2-4; clone size: NA; V gene: TRBV11-1; D gene: NA; CDR3 DNA: TGTGCCAGCAGCTTATTCGGGGACATAGGAAACATTCAGTACTTC; CDR3 protein: CASSLFGDIGNIQYF
J gene: TRBJ2-3; clone size: NA; V gene: TRBV27; D gene: TRBD2; CDR3 DNA: TGTGCCAGCAGTTTAAAATATTCGACTAGCGGGAGAGTAGATACGCAGTATTTT; CDR3 protein: CASSLKYSTSGRVDTQYF
J gene: TRBJ2-2; clone size: NA; V gene: TRBV28; D gene: TRBD2; CDR3 DNA: TGTGCCAGCAGCCTATGGACTAGCGGGGACGGCCGGACCGGGGAGCTGTTTTTT; CDR3 protein: CASSLWTSGDGRTGELFF
J gene: TRBJ2-3; clone size: NA; V gene: TRBV6-5; D gene: NA; CDR3 DNA: TGTGCCAGCAGTTATCGGAGGTCTGCAGATACGCAGTATTTT; CDR3 protein: CASSYRRSADTQYF
J gene: TRBJ2-3; clone size: NA; V gene: TRBV28; D gene: NA; CDR3 DNA: TGTGCCAGCAGTTTAATCGGGAGTACTGATACGCAGTATTTT; CDR3 protein: CASSLIGSTDTQYF
J gene: TRBJ1-2; clone size: NA; V gene: TRBV12-5; D gene: NA; CDR3 DNA: TGTGCTAGTGGAACAGGGTACGGCTATGGCTACACCTTC; CDR3 protein: CASGTGYGYGYTF
J gene: TRBJ2-7; clone size: once; V gene: TRBV28; D gene: NA; CDR3 DNA: TGTGCCAGCAGTTTTCCCTCAGACATAGCCACCTACGAGCAGTACTTC; CDR3 protein: CASSFPSDIATYEQYF
J gene: TRBJ2-7; clone size: NA; V gene: TRBV18; D gene: NA; CDR3 DNA: TGTGCCAGCTCACCACCGCTGGCACCCGAGCAGTACTTC; CDR3 protein: CASSPPLAPEQYF
J gene: TRBJ1-4; clone size: NA; V gene: TRBV15; D gene: NA; CDR3 DNA: TGTGCCACCAGCAGAGTCGTGAATGAAAAACTGTTTTTT; CDR3 protein: CATSRVVNEKLFF
J gene: TRBJ1-4; clone size: few; V gene: TRBV6-4; D gene: NA; CDR3 DNA: TGTGCCAGCAGTGACTCGTACGGACAGAATGAAAAACTGTTTTTT; CDR3 protein: CASSDSYGQNEKLFF
J gene: TRBJ2-3; clone size: NA; V gene: TRBV5-1; D gene: TRBD1; CDR3 DNA: TGCGCCAGCAGCACGGGACAGGTCGCCACAGATACGCAGTATTTT; CDR3 protein: CASSTGQVATDTQYF
J gene: TRBJ2-1; clone size: NA; V gene: TRBV28; D gene: TRBD2; CDR3 DNA: TGTGCCAGCAGTTTATTCTCGGGAGGGATCTACAATGAGCAGTTCTTC; CDR3 protein: CASSLFSGGIYNEQFF
J gene: TRBJ2-7; clone size: NA; V gene: TRBV6-6; D gene: NA; CDR3 DNA: TGTGCCAGCAGCGTACCCAGGGGTTATAACACCTACGAGCAGTACTTC; CDR3 protein: CASSVPRGYNTYEQYF
J gene: TRBJ2-1; clone size: NA; V gene: TRBV7-2; D gene: TRBD2; CDR3 DNA: TGTGCCAGCAGCTTAGCCGGGAGGGCTAGGGATGAGCAGTTCTTC; CDR3 protein: CASSLAGRARDEQFF
J gene: TRBJ1-1; clone size: NA; V gene: TRBV6-5; D gene: NA; CDR3 DNA: TGTGCCAGCAGTTTGGACGGCCCCAGCACTGAAGCTTTCTTT; CDR3 protein: CASSLDGPSTEAFF
J gene: TRBJ2-1; clone size: NA; V gene: TRBV10-3; D gene: NA; CDR3 DNA: TGTGCCATCAGTGGCCCCGGGGGTAGGGACAATGAGCAGTTCTTC; CDR3 protein: CAISGPGGRDNEQFF
J gene: TRBJ1-1; clone size: NA; V gene: TRBV30; D gene: NA; CDR3 DNA: TGTGCCTGGCAGGGGATGAACACTGAAGCTTTCTTT; CDR3 protein: CAWQGMNTEAFF
J gene: TRBJ1-2; clone size: NA; V gene: TRBV27; D gene: TRBD1; CDR3 DNA: TGTGCCAGCAGATTGAGAACCGGGACAGGGGGCAGTCCCTATGGCTACACCTTC; CDR3 protein: CASRLRTGTGGSPYGYTF
J gene: TRBJ2-7; clone size: NA; V gene: TRBV29-1; D gene: NA; CDR3 DNA: TGCAGCGCCGAAGGGGGGCGAGACTACGAGCAGTACTTC; CDR3 protein: CSAEGGRDYEQYF
J gene: TRBJ2-7; clone size: NA; V gene: TRBV10-3; D gene: NA; CDR3 DNA: TGTGCCATCAGTGACCTAACACGAACCTACGAGCAGTACTTC; CDR3 protein: CAISDLTRTYEQYF
J gene: TRBJ2-5; clone size: NA; V gene: TRBV2; D gene: TRBD1; CDR3 DNA: TGTGCCAGCTGGGACAGAGAGGAAGAGACCCAGTACTTC; CDR3 protein: CASWDREEETQYF
J gene: TRBJ1-4; clone size: NA; V gene: TRBV6-6; D gene: TRBD1; CDR3 DNA: TGTGCCAGCAGCCGCATACAGGGGGCGGGTGAAAAACTGTTTTTT; CDR3 protein: CASSRIQGAGEKLFF
J gene: TRBJ2-1; clone size: NA; V gene: TRBV28; D gene: NA; CDR3 DNA: TGTGCCAGCAGTCCAACTACCCCCATGGGGTACAATGAGCAGTTCTTC; CDR3 protein: CASSPTTPMGYNEQFF
J gene: TRBJ2-7; clone size: NA; V gene: TRBV7-6; D gene: NA; CDR3 DNA: TGTGCCAGCAGCCCCCTGGCAATAAACGAGCAGTACTTC; CDR3 protein: CASSPLAINEQYF
J gene: TRBJ2-7; clone size: NA; V gene: TRBV28; D gene: NA; CDR3 DNA: TGTGCCAGCAGTTTTGAGTGGAGTTCCCAGTACTTC; CDR3 protein: CASSFEWSSQYF
J gene: TRBJ2-1; clone size: NA; V gene: TRBV4-2; D gene: TRBD2; CDR3 DNA: TGTGCCAGCAGGGCCCTAGCGGGGGGGGACTACAATGAGCAGTTCTTC; CDR3 protein: CASRALAGGDYNEQFF
J gene: TRBJ1-3; clone size: NA; V gene: TRBV28; D gene: TRBD1; CDR3 DNA: TGTGCCAGCAGTTACCACACAGGGGAGCGAGGAAACACCATATATTTT; CDR3 protein: CASSYHTGERGNTIYF
J gene: TRBJ2-7; clone size: NA; V gene: TRBV5-4; D gene: TRBD1; CDR3 DNA: TGTGCCAGCAGCTTGGACAGGGGGCTCTACGAGCAGTACTTC; CDR3 protein: CASSLDRGLYEQYF
J gene: TRBJ2-6; clone size: once; V gene: TRBV28; D gene: NA; CDR3 DNA: TGTGCCAGCAGTGATCGGCGCTCTGGGGCCAACGTCCTGACTTTC; CDR3 protein: CASSDRRSGANVLTF